The rows below give T cell receptor beta chains drawn from one sample of a study of cytomegalovirus exposure and HLA in healthy donors. This table comes from immunoSEQ multiplex PCR, and its TCRdb copy is limited to in-frame clones, with some not included. The data contain some 130,000 clones, about 64% of them singletons. The sequencing input was PBMCs. The receptors stem from a middle-aged woman in good health and CMV-seronegative. Both conserved end residues are part of each CDR3. The D gene is left open where the match is weak. Size is omitted from some rows. Given values are once, few, many or a class for expanded clones.

v_call,j_call,d_call,clone_size,cdr3_aa,cdr3_nt
TRBV12-5,TRBJ1-1,.,.,CASGLVTGWTEAFF,TGTGCTAGTGGTTTGGTAACAGGGTGGACTGAAGCTTTCTTT
TRBV2,TRBJ2-7,.,.,CASTDRGGYEQYF,TGTGCCAGCACCGACAGGGGAGGGTACGAGCAGTACTTC
TRBV4-1,TRBJ2-5,TRBD2,.,CASSQDTRVPSGVRDQETQYF,TGCGCCAGCAGCCAAGATACCCGGGTCCCTAGCGGGGTCAGGGACCAAGAGACCCAGTACTTC
TRBV11-2,TRBJ2-7,.,.,CASSLGGASIYEQYF,TGTGCCAGCAGCTTAGGTGGGGCGTCAATTTACGAGCAGTACTTC
TRBV2,TRBJ1-2,.,.,CASKSRETRNYGYTF,TGTGCCAGCAAATCGCGGGAAACTCGAAACTATGGCTACACCTTC
TRBV7-9,TRBJ1-1,TRBD1,few,CASRRDRGSSEAFF,TGTGCCAGCCGACGGGACAGGGGTAGTTCTGAAGCTTTCTTT
TRBV6-4,TRBJ1-2,.,.,CASSDSRQGRSGYTF,TGTGCCAGCAGTGACTCCCGGCAGGGGCGGAGTGGCTACACCTTC
TRBV6-1,TRBJ2-3,.,.,CASSVEGSGTDTQYF,TGTGCCAGCAGTGTCGAGGGAAGTGGCACAGATACGCAGTATTTT
TRBV10-3,TRBJ1-2,.,few,CAINSDKVGNYGYTF,TGTGCCATCAACTCTGACAAGGTGGGCAACTATGGCTACACCTTC
TRBV5-4,TRBJ2-2,.,.,CASSARRGNTGELFF,TGTGCCAGCAGCGCCCGGAGGGGTAACACCGGGGAGCTGTTTTTT
TRBV19,TRBJ1-2,.,.,CASSTWTTNYGYTF,TGTGCCAGTAGTACCTGGACAACTAACTATGGCTACACCTTC
TRBV29-1,TRBJ1-5,.,few,CSVGDRRDQPQHF,TGCAGCGTCGGAGACAGGCGGGATCAGCCCCAGCATTTT
TRBV4-3,TRBJ1-4,.,.,CASSQDLGAAFVEKLFF,TGCGCCAGCAGCCAAGATCTTGGGGCAGCTTTTGTCGAAAAACTGTTTTTT
TRBV30,TRBJ2-7,TRBD1,once,CAWSVRQGDEQYF,TGTGCCTGGAGTGTACGACAGGGGGACGAGCAGTACTTC
TRBV28,TRBJ1-1,TRBD1,few,CASSLPTGATEAFF,TGTGCCAGCAGTTTACCCACAGGGGCCACTGAAGCTTTCTTT
TRBV14,TRBJ1-6,.,few,CASSRHDRNSPLHF,TGTGCCAGCAGCCGTCACGACAGAAATTCACCCCTCCACTTT
TRBV4-3,TRBJ2-7,.,.,CASSLETRGFYEQYF,TGCGCCAGCAGCCTAGAAACAAGGGGCTTTTACGAGCAGTACTTC
TRBV14,TRBJ2-5,TRBD2,.,CASSQGKSSGGKETQYF,TGTGCCAGCAGCCAGGGAAAATCTAGCGGGGGCAAAGAGACCCAGTACTTC
TRBV6-5,TRBJ1-2,.,.,CASSYSSQRRDFGYTF,TGTGCCAGCAGTTACTCGTCACAGAGACGGGACTTTGGCTACACCTTC
TRBV6-5,TRBJ2-7,.,.,CASSYSPRALYEQYF,TGTGCCAGCAGTTACTCACCCAGGGCGCTCTACGAGCAGTACTTC
TRBV5-1,TRBJ2-7,TRBD1,.,CASSLEGTGTYEQYF,TGCGCCAGCAGCTTGGAAGGGACAGGGACCTACGAGCAGTACTTC
TRBV4-3,TRBJ2-7,TRBD1,.,CASSQVRDSSYEQYF,TGCGCCAGCAGCCAAGTCAGGGACAGCTCCTACGAGCAGTACTTC
TRBV7-8,TRBJ2-5,.,.,CASSSLAETQYF,TGTGCCAGCAGCTCCTTAGCGGAGACCCAGTACTTC
TRBV25-1,TRBJ2-7,.,.,CASSEFAFYEQYF,TGTGCCAGCAGTGAATTCGCGTTCTACGAGCAGTACTTC
TRBV18,TRBJ2-5,TRBD2,few,CASPGTSGGGKETQYF,TGTGCCAGCCCCGGGACTAGCGGGGGGGGAAAAGAGACCCAGTACTTC
TRBV13,TRBJ2-7,TRBD2,.,CASSPLGERGVPYEQYF,TGTGCCAGCAGCCCCCTTGGAGAGCGGGGGGTTCCCTACGAGCAGTACTTC
TRBV25-1,TRBJ2-2,.,.,CASNGELNTGELFF,TGTGCCAGCAACGGGGAACTGAACACCGGGGAGCTGTTTTTT
TRBV7-2,TRBJ2-2,.,.,CASAMRAARTGELFF,TGTGCCTCAGCCATGAGGGCAGCCCGGACCGGGGAGCTGTTTTTT
TRBV5-1,TRBJ1-3,.,.,CASRLQVDSGNTIYF,TGCGCCAGCAGACTCCAGGTTGACTCTGGAAACACCATATATTTT
TRBV7-6,TRBJ1-2,TRBD1,.,CASSLWGQGKGYTF,TGTGCCAGCAGCTTATGGGGACAGGGGAAAGGCTACACCTTC
TRBV27,TRBJ1-1,TRBD1,.,CASSFSPDRAAFF,TGTGCCAGCAGTTTCTCCCCGGACAGGGCAGCTTTCTTT
TRBV6-6,TRBJ1-1,.,.,CASSYANIGAEAFF,TGTGCCAGCAGTTACGCGAACATAGGAGCTGAAGCTTTCTTT
TRBV7-9,TRBJ1-5,.,.,CASSPTGRGNQPQHF,TGTGCCAGCAGCCCAACAGGGAGAGGCAATCAGCCCCAGCATTTT
TRBV25-1,TRBJ2-7,.,.,CASSGPEGGTYEQYF,TGTGCCAGCAGTGGTCCTGAAGGGGGTACCTACGAGCAGTACTTC
TRBV30,TRBJ1-5,.,few,CAWARRSNQPQHF,TGTGCCTGGGCCAGGAGGAGCAATCAGCCCCAGCATTTT
TRBV29-1,TRBJ2-5,TRBD1,.,CSVGTGVGETQYF,TGCAGCGTCGGGACAGGGGTCGGAGAGACCCAGTACTTC
TRBV4-1,TRBJ2-2,.,few,CASRRSGTPGELFF,TGCGCCAGCAGGCGCTCCGGGACACCCGGGGAGCTGTTTTTT